This T cell receptor (beta chain) was recovered during a study of cytomegalovirus exposure and HLA in healthy donors. Findings and caveats of the study: Roughly uniform sequencing depth across donors was assumed, possibly incorrectly.

Turning to this clone: Its target is unknown.

Donors counted as nominally healthy when sampled, yet unrecorded immune exposures were likely. With 60 Vbeta and 13 Jbeta primers, the PCR was carried out. Using immunoSEQ multiplex PCR, the repertoire was profiled, and TCRdb retains in-frame clones only, with some absent. The sample lists 200,000 or so clones, 82% occurring once. The TCR was taken from a boy between 2 and 10 years old in good health and CMV-seronegative. The specimen sequenced was PBMCs.

This CDR3 reads CASSQAFSGGPYEQYF. The DNA for the CDR3 is TGCGCCAGCAGCCAAGCCTTTAGCGGGGGGCCGTACGAGCAGTACTTC. The chain recombines TRBV4-1 with TRBJ2-7; 10 bases align to TRBD2. After removal of 1 base from V and 4 bases from J, the junction contained 7 bases not matched to a gene. Germline V gene lookup returns CDR1 MGHRA and CDR2 YSYEKL. The length of the CDR3 is 16 residues.